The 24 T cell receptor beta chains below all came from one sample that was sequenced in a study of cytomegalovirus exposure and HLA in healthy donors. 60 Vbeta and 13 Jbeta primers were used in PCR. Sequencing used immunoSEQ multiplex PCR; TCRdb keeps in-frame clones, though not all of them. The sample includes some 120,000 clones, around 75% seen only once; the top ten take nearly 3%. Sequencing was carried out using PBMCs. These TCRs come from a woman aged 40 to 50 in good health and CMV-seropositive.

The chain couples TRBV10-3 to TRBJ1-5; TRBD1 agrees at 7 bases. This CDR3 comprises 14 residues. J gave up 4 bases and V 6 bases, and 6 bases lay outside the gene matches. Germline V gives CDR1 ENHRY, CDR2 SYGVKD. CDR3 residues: CAIRPTGSNQPQHF. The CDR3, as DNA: TGTGCCATCAGACCGACAGGGTCGAATCAGCCCCAGCATTTT.

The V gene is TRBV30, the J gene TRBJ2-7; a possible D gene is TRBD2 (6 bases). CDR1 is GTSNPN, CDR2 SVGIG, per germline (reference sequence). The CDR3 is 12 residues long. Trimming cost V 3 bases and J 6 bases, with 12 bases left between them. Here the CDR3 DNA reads TGTGCCTGGAGCCTAACGCGGGGCGAGCAGTACTTC. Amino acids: CAWSLTRGEQYF.

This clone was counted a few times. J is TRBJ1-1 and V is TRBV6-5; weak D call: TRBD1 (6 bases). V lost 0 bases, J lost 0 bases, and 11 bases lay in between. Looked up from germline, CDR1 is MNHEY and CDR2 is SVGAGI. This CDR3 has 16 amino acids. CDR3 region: CASSYSVQGMNTEAFF. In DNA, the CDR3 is TGTGCCAGCAGTTACTCCGTTCAGGGGATGAACACTGAAGCTTTCTTT.

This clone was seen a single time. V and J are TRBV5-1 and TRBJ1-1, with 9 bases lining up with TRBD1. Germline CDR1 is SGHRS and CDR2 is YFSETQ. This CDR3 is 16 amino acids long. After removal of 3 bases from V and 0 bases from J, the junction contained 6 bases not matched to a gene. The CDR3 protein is CASSSGTGIMNTEAFF. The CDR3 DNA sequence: TGCGCCAGCAGCTCCGGGACAGGGATAATGAACACTGAAGCTTTCTTT. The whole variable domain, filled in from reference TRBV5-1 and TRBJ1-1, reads KAGVTQTPRYLIKTRGQQVTLSCSPISGHRSVSWYQQTPGQGLQFLFEYFSETQRNKGNFPGRFSGRQFSNSRSEMNVSTLELGDSALYLCASSSGTGIMNTEAFFGQGTRLTVV.

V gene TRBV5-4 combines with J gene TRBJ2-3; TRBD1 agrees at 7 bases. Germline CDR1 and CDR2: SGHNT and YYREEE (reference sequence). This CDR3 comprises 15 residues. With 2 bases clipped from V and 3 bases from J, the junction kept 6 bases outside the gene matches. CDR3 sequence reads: CASSFDREVTDTQYF. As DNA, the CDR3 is TGTGCCAGCAGCTTCGACAGGGAAGTAACAGATACGCAGTATTTT. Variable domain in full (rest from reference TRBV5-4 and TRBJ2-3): ETGVTQSPTHLIKTRGQQVTLRCSSQSGHNTVSWYQQALGQGPQFIFQYYREEENGRGNFPPRFSGLQFPNYSSELNVNALELDDSALYLCASSFDREVTDTQYFGPGTRLTVL.

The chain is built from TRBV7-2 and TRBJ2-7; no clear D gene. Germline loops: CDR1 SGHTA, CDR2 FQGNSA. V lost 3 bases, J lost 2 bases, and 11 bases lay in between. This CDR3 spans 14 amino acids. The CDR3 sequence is CASSFGLVTYEQYF. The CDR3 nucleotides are TGTGCCAGCAGCTTTGGCCTGGTAACCTACGAGCAGTACTTC.

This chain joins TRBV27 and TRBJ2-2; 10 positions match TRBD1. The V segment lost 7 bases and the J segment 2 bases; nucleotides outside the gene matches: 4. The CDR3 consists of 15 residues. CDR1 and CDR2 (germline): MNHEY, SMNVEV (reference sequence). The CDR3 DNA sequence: TGTGCCAGCAACCGGGACAGGGGCAACACCGGGGAGCTGTTTTTT. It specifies CASNRDRGNTGELFF.

The CDR3 is CASSFRNVPREQYF. CDR3 bases: TGTGCCAGCAGCTTCAGGAACGTACCTAGGGAGCAGTACTTC. The chain employs TRBV5-6 and TRBJ2-5, with D perhaps TRBD2 (5 bases). The V gene lost 2 bases and the J gene lost 11 bases, with 19 bases spanning the gap. The CDR3 consists of 14 residues. Looked up from germline, CDR1 is SGHDT and CDR2 is YYEEEE.

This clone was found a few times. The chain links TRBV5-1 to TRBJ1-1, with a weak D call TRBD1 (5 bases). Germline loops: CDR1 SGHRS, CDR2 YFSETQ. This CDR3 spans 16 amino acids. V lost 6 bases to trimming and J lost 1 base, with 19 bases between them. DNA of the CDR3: TGCGCCAGCACCTCCCAGGGTTGGGTTGGGAACACTGAAGCTTTCTTT. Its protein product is CASTSQGWVGNTEAFF. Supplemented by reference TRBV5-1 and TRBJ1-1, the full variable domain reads KAGVTQTPRYLIKTRGQQVTLSCSPISGHRSVSWYQQTPGQGLQFLFEYFSETQRNKGNFPGRFSGRQFSNSRSEMNVSTLELGDSALYLCASTSQGWVGNTEAFFGQGTRLTVV.

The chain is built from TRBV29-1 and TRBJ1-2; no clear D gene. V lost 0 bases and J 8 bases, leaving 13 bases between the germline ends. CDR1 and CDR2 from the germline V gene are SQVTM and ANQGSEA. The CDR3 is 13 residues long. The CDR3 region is CSVEDRGERGYTF. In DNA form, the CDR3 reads TGCAGCGTTGAAGATCGTGGAGAGAGGGGCTACACCTTC.

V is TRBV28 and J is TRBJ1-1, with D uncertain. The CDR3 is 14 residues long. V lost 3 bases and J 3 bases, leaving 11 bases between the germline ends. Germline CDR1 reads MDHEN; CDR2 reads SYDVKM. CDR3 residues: CASSFFPGYTEAFF. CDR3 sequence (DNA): TGTGCCAGCAGTTTTTTCCCAGGTTACACTGAAGCTTTCTTT.

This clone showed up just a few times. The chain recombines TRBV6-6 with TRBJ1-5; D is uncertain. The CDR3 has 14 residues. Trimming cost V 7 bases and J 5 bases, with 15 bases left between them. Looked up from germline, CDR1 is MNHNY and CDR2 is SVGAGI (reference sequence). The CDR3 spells CASIPNTRDQPQHF. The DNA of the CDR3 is TGTGCCAGCATTCCGAATACGCGGGATCAGCCCCAGCATTTT.

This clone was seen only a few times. CDR3 protein: CASSLTFGELFF. The CDR3 coding sequence is TGTGCCAGCAGTTTAACTTTCGGGGAGCTGTTTTTT. The rearrangement joins TRBV28 to TRBJ2-2; D remains unclear. CDR3 length equals 12 residues. From germline, CDR1 is MDHEN and CDR2 SYDVKM. Trimming left V 2 bases short and J 7 bases short, with 5 bases between.

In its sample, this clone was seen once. In DNA, the CDR3 is TGTGCCAGCAGCCAGGAGGCTTTCTACGAGCAGTACTTC. As protein: CASSQEAFYEQYF. J is TRBJ2-7 and V is TRBV5-4, with D possibly being TRBD2 (5 bases). CDR1 is SGHNT and CDR2 is YYREEE in the germline V gene (reference sequence). The germline V and J ends were trimmed by 4 bases and 3 bases, with 11 bases remaining between them. CDR3 length: 13 amino acids. The whole variable domain, filled in from reference TRBV5-4 and TRBJ2-7, reads ETGVTQSPTHLIKTRGQQVTLRCSSQSGHNTVSWYQQALGQGPQFIFQYYREEENGRGNFPPRFSGLQFPNYSSELNVNALELDDSALYLCASSQEAFYEQYFGPGTRLTVT.

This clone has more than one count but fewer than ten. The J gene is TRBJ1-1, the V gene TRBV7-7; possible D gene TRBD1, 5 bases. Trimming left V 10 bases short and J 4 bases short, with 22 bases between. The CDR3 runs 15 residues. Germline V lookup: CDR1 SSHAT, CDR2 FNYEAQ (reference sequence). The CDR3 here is CATRVGRAESTEAFF. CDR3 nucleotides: TGTGCCACTCGCGTGGGCAGGGCCGAGAGCACTGAAGCTTTCTTT.

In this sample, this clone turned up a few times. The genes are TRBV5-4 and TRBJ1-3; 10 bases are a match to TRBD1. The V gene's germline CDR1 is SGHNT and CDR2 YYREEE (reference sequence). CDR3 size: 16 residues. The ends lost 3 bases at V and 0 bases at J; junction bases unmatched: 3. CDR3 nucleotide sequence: TGTGCCAGCAGCTGGGGACAGGGGAGCTCTGGAAACACCATATATTTT. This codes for CASSWGQGSSGNTIYF.

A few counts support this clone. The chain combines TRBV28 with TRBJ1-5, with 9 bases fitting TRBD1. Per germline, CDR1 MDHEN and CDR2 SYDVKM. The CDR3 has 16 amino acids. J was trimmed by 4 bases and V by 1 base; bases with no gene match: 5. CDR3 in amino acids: CASSLSVGTGNQPQHF. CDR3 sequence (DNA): TGTGCCAGCAGTTTATCGGTCGGGACAGGGAATCAGCCCCAGCATTTT.

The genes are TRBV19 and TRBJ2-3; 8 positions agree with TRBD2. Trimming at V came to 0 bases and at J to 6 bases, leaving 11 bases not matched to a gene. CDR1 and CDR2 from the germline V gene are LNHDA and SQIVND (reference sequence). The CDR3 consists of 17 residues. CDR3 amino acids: CASSIDGGSGAADTQYF. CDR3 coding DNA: TGTGCCAGTAGTATAGACGGTGGTAGCGGGGCCGCGGATACGCAGTATTTT.

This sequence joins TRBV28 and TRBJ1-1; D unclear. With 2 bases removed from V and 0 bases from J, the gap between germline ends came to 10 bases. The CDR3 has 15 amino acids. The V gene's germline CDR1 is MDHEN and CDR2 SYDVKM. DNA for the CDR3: TGTGCCAGCAGTTTAGTTCCAGAAATGAACACTGAAGCTTTCTTT. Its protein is CASSLVPEMNTEAFF.

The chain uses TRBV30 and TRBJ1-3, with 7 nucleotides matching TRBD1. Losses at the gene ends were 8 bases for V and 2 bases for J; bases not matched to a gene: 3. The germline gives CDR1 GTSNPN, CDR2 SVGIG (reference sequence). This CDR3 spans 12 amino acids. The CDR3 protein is CAGTGAGNTIYF. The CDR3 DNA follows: TGTGCCGGTACAGGGGCTGGAAACACCATATATTTT.

The CDR3 sequence is CASSLAGLAKNIQYF. The CDR3 DNA reads as TGTGCCAGCAGCTTAGCTGGACTAGCCAAAAACATTCAGTACTTC. This rearrangement joins TRBV7-2 to TRBJ2-4; D possibly corresponds to TRBD2 (5 bases). The germline V and J ends were trimmed by 0 bases and 0 bases, with 6 bases remaining between them. The germline CDR1 and CDR2 sequences are SGHTA and FQGNSA. The length of the CDR3 is 15 residues.

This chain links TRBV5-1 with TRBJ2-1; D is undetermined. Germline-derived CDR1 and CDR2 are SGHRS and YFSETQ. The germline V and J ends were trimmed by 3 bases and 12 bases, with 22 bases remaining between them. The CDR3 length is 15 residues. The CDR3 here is CASSSPDSGLERQFF. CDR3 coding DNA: TGCGCCAGCAGCTCTCCCGACTCCGGCCTAGAGCGGCAGTTCTTC.

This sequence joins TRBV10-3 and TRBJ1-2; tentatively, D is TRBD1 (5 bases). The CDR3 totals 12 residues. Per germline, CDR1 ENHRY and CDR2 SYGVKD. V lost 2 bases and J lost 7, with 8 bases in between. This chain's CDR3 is CAISETGIGYTF. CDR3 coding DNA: TGTGCCATCAGTGAGACAGGAATTGGCTACACCTTC.

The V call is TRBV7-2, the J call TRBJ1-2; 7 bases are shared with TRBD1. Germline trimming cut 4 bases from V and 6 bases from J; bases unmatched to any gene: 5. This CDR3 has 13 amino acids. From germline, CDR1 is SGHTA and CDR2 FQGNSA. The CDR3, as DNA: TGTGCCAGCAGCTCCCCGACAGGGAATGGCTACACCTTC. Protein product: CASSSPTGNGYTF.